These T cell receptor beta chains were read from a single sample in a study of blood T cell repertoires in COVID-19. Sequencing used immunoSEQ multiplex PCR; TCRdb keeps in-frame clones, though not all of them. The sample yields about 250,000 clones, about 83% seen once. The sequenced material came from peripheral blood. These TCRs come from a middle-aged man with active or convalescent COVID-19. The CDR3 runs from the conserved cysteine through the conserved F or W. Each record gives: clone size, D gene, J gene, V gene, CDR3 DNA, CDR3 protein. A D gene is named only where the DNA matches it firmly. The size of a clone is reported for some rows only, either as once, few or many, or as a class for expanded clones.

>few|.|TRBJ1-2|TRBV12-3/TRBV12-4
TGTGCCAGCAGTAACGGACTAGCAGGAGGCTACACCTTC
CASSNGLAGGYTF
>.|.|TRBJ2-1|TRBV24-1
TGTGCCACCAGTGACCGTAGCGGTCCCTCCTACAATGAGCAGTTCTTC
CATSDRSGPSYNEQFF
>.|TRBD1|TRBJ2-3|TRBV7-6
TGTGCCAGCAGCTTAGTCCCGCAGGGGGGCACAGATACGCAGTATTTT
CASSLVPQGGTDTQYF
>.|TRBD1|TRBJ1-3|TRBV3-1/TRBV3-2
TGTGCCAGCAGCGGACGGGACAGGTTGAACACCATATATTTT
CASSGRDRLNTIYF
>.|.|TRBJ2-5|TRBV11-3
TGTGCCAGCAGCTTTCCAGGGAAGCGAGAGACCCAGTACTTC
CASSFPGKRETQYF
>.|TRBD2|TRBJ2-3|TRBV13
TGTGCCAGCAGCTCCCAGACTAGCGGGTCCGAAGATACGCAGTATTTT
CASSSQTSGSEDTQYF
>.|TRBD1|TRBJ1-1|TRBV18
TGTGCCAGCTCACCAGCGGGACAGCGTAGGCCCGGGGATCTGAACACTGAAGCTTTCTTT
CASSPAGQRRPGDLNTEAFF
>.|.|TRBJ1-1|TRBV29-1
TGCAGCGTTGAATCCAGTTTGAACACTGAAGCTTTCTTT
CSVESSLNTEAFF
>.|TRBD1|TRBJ1-2|TRBV24-1
TGTGCCACTTCAGGGGGCGCAGACTATGGCTACACCTTC
CATSGGADYGYTF
>.|.|TRBJ2-5|TRBV7-3
TGTGCCAGCAGCTTAACGGGCAGCCGAGAGACCCAGTACTTC
CASSLTGSRETQYF
>.|.|TRBJ1-5|TRBV27
TGTGCCAGCAGTTTATCGACAAATCAGCCCCAGCATTTT
CASSLSTNQPQHF
>.|.|TRBJ2-1|TRBV7-6
TGTGCCAGCAGCCCAGGTGGGTACCAGACGAGCAACAATGAGCAGTTCTTC
CASSPGGYQTSNNEQFF
>.|TRBD2|TRBJ2-5|TRBV7-2
TGTGCCAGCAGCGGTGGGACTAGCGGGGGTATGGAGACCCAGTACTTC
CASSGGTSGGMETQYF
>once|.|TRBJ2-7|TRBV6-5
TGTGCCAGCGGGCGTGGGGGGAACGAGCAGTACTTC
CASGRGGNEQYF
>.|TRBD1|TRBJ2-7|TRBV5-4
TGTGCCAGCAGCCGCGACAGGGGGCGCTACGAGCAGTACTTC
CASSRDRGRYEQYF
>.|.|TRBJ1-5|TRBV3-1/TRBV3-2
TGTGCCAGCAGCCAAGTTTTCGGGGATCAGCCCCAGCATTTT
CASSQVFGDQPQHF
>medium-sized|.|TRBJ2-4|TRBV25-1
TGTGCCAGCACCCCGGGCGGGGAAGGAGCCAAAAACATTCAGTACTTC
CASTPGGEGAKNIQYF
>.|.|TRBJ2-5|TRBV7-9
TGTGCCAGCAGCTCCACCGGGGGCCAAGAGACCCAGTACTTC
CASSSTGGQETQYF
>.|.|TRBJ2-5|TRBV30
TGTGCCTGGAGTGTACTAATAGAGACCCAGTACTTC
CAWSVLIETQYF
>.|.|TRBJ1-2|TRBV6-5
TGTGCCAGCAACATCCCGGGAGGCCGGGTCATAGGCTACACCTTC
CASNIPGGRVIGYTF
>.|TRBD1|TRBJ2-5|TRBV19
TGTGCCAGTACGACAGGGAACGGAGGGACCCAGTACTTC
CASTTGNGGTQYF
>.|.|TRBJ2-3|TRBV20-1
TGCAGTGCTCACACAGATACGCAGTATTTT
CSAHTDTQYF
>.|TRBD1|TRBJ2-3|TRBV6-1
TGTGCCAGCAGTGAACGACAGGGGGCGCGAGATACGCAGTATTTT
CASSERQGARDTQYF
>.|.|TRBJ2-7|TRBV7-2
TGTGCCAGCAGCAGCCGGGACTTTTCCTACGAGCAGTACTTC
CASSSRDFSYEQYF
>.|TRBD2|TRBJ2-3|TRBV19
TGTGCCAGTAGTATCTGGCGGGGGGATGGAGATACGCAGTATTTT
CASSIWRGDGDTQYF
>.|.|TRBJ2-1|TRBV7-6
TGTGCCAGCAGCTTAGCGCCCGGCGGCAGCTCCTACAATGAGCAGTTCTTC
CASSLAPGGSSYNEQFF
>.|TRBD1|TRBJ2-1|TRBV7-6
TGTGCCAGCAGCTTCGGTCAACAGGGGGCCGACAATGAGCAGTTCTTC
CASSFGQQGADNEQFF
>few|.|TRBJ1-4|TRBV3-1/TRBV3-2
TGTGCCAGCAGCCAATCGTTGCCGGGAGCGGGTGAAAAACTGTTTTTT
CASSQSLPGAGEKLFF
>.|TRBD1|TRBJ1-1|TRBV13
TGTGCCAGCAGACGACAGGGGGCTTACGAAGCTTTCTTT
CASRRQGAYEAFF
>.|TRBD1|TRBJ2-6|TRBV30
TGTGCCTTTGTACCCTGGGACAGGTTATCCTCTGGGGCCAACGTCCTGACTTTC
CAFVPWDRLSSGANVLTF
>few|TRBD1|TRBJ1-1|TRBV30
TGTGCCTGGGGCAGGGGGGACACTGAAGCTTTCTTT
CAWGRGDTEAFF
>.|.|TRBJ2-1|TRBV30
TGTGCCTGGACCGCCGCGGGGATCCAGTTCTTC
CAWTAAGIQFF
>.|TRBD2|TRBJ2-2|TRBV9
TGTGCCAGCAGCGTAGGAAGCGGGGGGGTGAACACCGGGGAGCTGTTTTTT
CASSVGSGGVNTGELFF
>.|.|TRBJ1-1|TRBV5-1
TGCGCCAGCAGCTTCACAGGGTCGGGGAACACTGAAGCTTTCTTT
CASSFTGSGNTEAFF
>.|TRBD1|TRBJ2-3|TRBV19
TGTGCCAGTGCGCAGGGGGCGAGCACAGATACGCAGTATTTT
CASAQGASTDTQYF
>.|.|TRBJ1-1|TRBV5-1
TGCGCCAGCAGCTTGGAGGGCGGGATTGTGGCTTTCTTT
CASSLEGGIVAFF
>.|TRBD2|TRBJ2-5|TRBV4-1
TGCGCCAGCAGCCGCCAACTAGCGGGAGGCGAGACCCAGTACTTC
CASSRQLAGGETQYF
>.|TRBD1|TRBJ1-5|TRBV4-1
TGCGCCAGCAGCCAGGGGTGGCAGGGGGGTAGCAATCAGCCCCAGCATTTT
CASSQGWQGGSNQPQHF
>.|TRBD2|TRBJ2-2|TRBV30
TGTGCCTGGAGTCCTTCAGCGGGAGGGCCCGACACCGGGGAGCTGTTTTTT
CAWSPSAGGPDTGELFF
>.|TRBD1|TRBJ1-1|TRBV11-3
TGTGCCAGCAGCACGTACACAGGGGGCACTGAAGCTTTCTTT
CASSTYTGGTEAFF
>.|TRBD1|TRBJ2-3|TRBV19
TGTGCCAGTAAAGGGGACAGAAGCACAGATACGCAGTATTTT
CASKGDRSTDTQYF
>.|.|TRBJ1-1|TRBV5-1
TGCGCCAGCAGCTTGGGGGGAGGGTTGAACACTGAAGCTTTCTTT
CASSLGGGLNTEAFF
>.|TRBD1|TRBJ1-6|TRBV6-5
TGTGCCAGCAGCCGGACAGGTCTAGCACCCCTCCACTTT
CASSRTGLAPLHF
>.|.|TRBJ2-6|TRBV13
TGTGCCAGCAGTTCTCCCAGCTCTGGGGCCAACGTCCTGACTTTC
CASSSPSSGANVLTF
>.|TRBD1|TRBJ1-5|TRBV19
TGTGCCAGTGGGACAGTCCTGTGGCCCCAGCATTTT
CASGTVLWPQHF
>.|.|TRBJ1-2|TRBV5-1
TGCGCCAGCAGCTTGGGCTATACAGGGAGTATTCATGGCTACACCTTC
CASSLGYTGSIHGYTF
>.|.|TRBJ1-2|TRBV19
TGTGCCAGTAGTCACTCTGAGTATGGCTACACCTTC
CASSHSEYGYTF
>.|.|TRBJ1-6|TRBV2
TGTGCCAGCAGTGAAGCGCTTGGGGGCCGGTCACCCCTCCACTTT
CASSEALGGRSPLHF
>.|.|TRBJ2-7|TRBV24-1
TGTGCCACCAGTGATCTTTCCAGCTCCTACGAGCAGTACTTC
CATSDLSSSYEQYF
>.|.|TRBJ1-5|TRBV27
TGTGCCAGCAGTGTGCAGGGGAGTCAGCCCCAGCATTTT
CASSVQGSQPQHF